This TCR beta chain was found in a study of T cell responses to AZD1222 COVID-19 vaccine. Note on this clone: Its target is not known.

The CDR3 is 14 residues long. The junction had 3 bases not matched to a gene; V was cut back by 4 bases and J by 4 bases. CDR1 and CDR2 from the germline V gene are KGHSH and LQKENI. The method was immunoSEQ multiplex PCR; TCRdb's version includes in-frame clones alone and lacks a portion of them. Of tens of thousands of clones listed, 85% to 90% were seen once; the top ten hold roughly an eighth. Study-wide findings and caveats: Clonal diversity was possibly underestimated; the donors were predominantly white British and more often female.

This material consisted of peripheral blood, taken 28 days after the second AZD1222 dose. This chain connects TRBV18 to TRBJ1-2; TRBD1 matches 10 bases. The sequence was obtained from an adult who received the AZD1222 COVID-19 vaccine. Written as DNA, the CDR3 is TGTGCCAGCTCACGGAGGGACAGGGGCTATGGCTACACCTTC. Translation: CASSRRDRGYGYTF.